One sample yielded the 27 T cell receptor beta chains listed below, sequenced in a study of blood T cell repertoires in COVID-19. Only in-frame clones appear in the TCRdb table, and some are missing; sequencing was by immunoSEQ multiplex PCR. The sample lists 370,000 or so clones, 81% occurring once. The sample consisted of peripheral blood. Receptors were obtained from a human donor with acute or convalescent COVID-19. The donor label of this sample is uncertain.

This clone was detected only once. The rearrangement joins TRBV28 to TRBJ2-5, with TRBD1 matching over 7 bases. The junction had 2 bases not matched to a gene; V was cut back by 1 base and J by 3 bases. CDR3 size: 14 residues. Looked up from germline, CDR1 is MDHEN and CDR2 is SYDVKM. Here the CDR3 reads CASSLLGQKETQYF. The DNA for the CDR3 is TGTGCCAGCAGTTTATTGGGACAGAAAGAGACCCAGTACTTC.

CDR3 bases: TGTGCCAGCAGTTTAAGGTCACAGGGCGCTTTCTTT. It translates to CASSLRSQGAFF. The gene calls are TRBV12-3 or TRBV12-4 and TRBJ1-1, with D maybe TRBD1 (6 bases). The CDR3 consists of 12 residues. V was shortened by 2 bases and J by 11 bases, with 12 bases between the two germline ends.

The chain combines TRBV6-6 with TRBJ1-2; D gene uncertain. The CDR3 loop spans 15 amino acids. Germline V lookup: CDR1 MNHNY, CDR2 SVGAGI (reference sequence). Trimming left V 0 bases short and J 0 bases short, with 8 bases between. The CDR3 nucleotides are TGTGCCAGCAGTTACTCGACAACAGCTAACTATGGCTACACCTTC. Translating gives CASSYSTTANYGYTF.

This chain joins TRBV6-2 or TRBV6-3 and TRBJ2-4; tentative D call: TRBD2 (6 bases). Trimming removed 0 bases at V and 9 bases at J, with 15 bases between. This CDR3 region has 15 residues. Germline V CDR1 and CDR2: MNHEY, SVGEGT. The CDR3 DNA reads TGTGCCAGCAGTTACTCGGGCGGGGCCTCGGGCATTCAGTACTTC. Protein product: CASSYSGGASGIQYF.

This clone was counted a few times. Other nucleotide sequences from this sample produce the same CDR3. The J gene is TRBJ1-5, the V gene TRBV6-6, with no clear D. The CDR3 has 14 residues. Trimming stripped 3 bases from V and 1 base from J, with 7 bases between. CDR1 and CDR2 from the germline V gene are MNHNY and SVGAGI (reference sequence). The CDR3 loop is CASSYEGSNQPQHF. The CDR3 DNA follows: TGTGCCAGCAGTTATGAGGGAAGCAATCAGCCCCAGCATTTT.

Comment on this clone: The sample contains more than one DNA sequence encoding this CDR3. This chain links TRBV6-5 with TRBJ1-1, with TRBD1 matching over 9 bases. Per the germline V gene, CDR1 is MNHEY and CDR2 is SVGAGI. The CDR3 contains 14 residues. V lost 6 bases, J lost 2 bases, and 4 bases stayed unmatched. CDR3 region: CASSRDRVNTEAFF. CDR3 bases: TGTGCCAGCAGCCGGGACAGGGTTAACACTGAAGCTTTCTTT.

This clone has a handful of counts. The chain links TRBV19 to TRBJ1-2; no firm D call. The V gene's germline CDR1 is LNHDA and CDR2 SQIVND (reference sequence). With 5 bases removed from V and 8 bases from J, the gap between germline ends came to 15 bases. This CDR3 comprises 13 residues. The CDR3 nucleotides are TGTGCCAGTAGTTTTCTCGGAGGAGGCGGCTACACCTTC. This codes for CASSFLGGGGYTF.

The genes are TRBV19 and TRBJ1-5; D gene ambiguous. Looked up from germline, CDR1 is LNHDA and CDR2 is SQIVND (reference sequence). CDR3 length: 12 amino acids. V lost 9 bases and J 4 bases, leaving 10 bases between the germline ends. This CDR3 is CASHRENQPQHF. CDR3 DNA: TGTGCCAGCCACCGGGAGAATCAGCCCCAGCATTTT.

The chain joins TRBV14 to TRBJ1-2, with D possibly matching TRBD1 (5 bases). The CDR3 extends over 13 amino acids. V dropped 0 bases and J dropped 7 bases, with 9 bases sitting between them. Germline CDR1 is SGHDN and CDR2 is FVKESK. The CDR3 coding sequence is TGTGCCAGCAGCCAAGACAGGGCCATTGGCTACACCTTC. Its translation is CASSQDRAIGYTF.

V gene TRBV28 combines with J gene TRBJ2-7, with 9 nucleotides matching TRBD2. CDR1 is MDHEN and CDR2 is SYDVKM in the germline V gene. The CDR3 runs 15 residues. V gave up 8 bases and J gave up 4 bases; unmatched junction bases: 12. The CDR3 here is CASRLAGATEYEQYF. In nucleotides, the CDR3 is TGTGCCAGCCGATTAGCGGGGGCCACAGAATACGAGCAGTACTTC.

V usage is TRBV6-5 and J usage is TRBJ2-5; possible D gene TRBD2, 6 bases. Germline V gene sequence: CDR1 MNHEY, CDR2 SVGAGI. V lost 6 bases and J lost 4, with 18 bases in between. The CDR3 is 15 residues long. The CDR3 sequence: CASRQTTSSRETQYF. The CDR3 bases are TGTGCCAGCAGGCAAACGACTAGTTCTCGAGAGACCCAGTACTTC.

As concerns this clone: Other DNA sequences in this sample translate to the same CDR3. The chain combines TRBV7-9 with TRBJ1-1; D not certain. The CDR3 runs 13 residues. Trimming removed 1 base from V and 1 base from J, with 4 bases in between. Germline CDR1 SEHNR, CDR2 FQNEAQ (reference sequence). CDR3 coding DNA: TGTGCCAGCAGCTTAGGGCAGAACACTGAAGCTTTCTTT. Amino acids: CASSLGQNTEAFF.

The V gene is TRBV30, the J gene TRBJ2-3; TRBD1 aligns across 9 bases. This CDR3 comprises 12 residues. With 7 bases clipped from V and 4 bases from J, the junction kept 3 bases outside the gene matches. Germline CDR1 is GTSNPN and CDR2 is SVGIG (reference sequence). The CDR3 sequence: CASWTGADTQYF. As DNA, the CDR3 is TGTGCCTCTTGGACAGGGGCAGATACGCAGTATTTT.

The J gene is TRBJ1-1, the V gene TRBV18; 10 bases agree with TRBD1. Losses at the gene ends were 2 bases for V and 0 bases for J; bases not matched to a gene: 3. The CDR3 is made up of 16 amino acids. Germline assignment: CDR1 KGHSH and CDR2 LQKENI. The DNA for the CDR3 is TGTGCCAGCTCACCATCGGGACAGGGGTTGAACACTGAAGCTTTCTTT. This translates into CASSPSGQGLNTEAFF.

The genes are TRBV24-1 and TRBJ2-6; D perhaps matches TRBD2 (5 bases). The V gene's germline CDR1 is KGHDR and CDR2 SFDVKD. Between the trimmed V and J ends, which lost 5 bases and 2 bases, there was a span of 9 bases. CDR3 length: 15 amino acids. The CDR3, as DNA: TGTGCCACCAGTGGAGCGGAGACTGGGGCCAACGTCCTGACTTTC. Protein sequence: CATSGAETGANVLTF.

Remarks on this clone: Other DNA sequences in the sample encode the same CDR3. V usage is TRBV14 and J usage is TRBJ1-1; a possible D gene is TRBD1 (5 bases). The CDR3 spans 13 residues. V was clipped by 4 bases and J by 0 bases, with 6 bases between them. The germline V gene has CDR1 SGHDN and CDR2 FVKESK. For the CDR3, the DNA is TGTGCCAGCAGCCGACAGTTGAACACTGAAGCTTTCTTT. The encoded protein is CASSRQLNTEAFF.

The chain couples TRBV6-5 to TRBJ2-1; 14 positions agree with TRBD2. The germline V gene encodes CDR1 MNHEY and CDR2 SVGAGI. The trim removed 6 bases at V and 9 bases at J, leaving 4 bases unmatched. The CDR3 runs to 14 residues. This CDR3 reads CASRGLAGVPEQFF. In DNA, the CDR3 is TGTGCCAGCAGGGGACTAGCGGGGGTTCCTGAGCAGTTCTTC.

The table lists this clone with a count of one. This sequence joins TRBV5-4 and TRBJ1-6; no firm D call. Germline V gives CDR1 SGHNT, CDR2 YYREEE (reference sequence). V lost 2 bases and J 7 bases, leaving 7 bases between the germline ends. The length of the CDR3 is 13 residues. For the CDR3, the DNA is TGTGCCAGCAGCTTTTCCCAGAATTCACCCCTCCACTTT. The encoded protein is CASSFSQNSPLHF.

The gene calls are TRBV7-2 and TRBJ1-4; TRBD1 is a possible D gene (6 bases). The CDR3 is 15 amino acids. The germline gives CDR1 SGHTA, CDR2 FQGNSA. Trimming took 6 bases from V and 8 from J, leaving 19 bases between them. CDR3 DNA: TGTGCCAGCAGACCCGGGGTAGGGGGAGGGGAAAAACTGTTTTTT. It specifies CASRPGVGGGEKLFF.

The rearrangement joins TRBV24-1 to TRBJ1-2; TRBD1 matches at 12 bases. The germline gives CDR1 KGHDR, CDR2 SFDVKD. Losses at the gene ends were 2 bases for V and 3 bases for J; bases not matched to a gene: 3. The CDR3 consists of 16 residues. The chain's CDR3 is CATSDSGTGGDYGYTF. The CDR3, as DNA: TGTGCCACCAGTGATTCGGGGACAGGGGGCGACTATGGCTACACCTTC.

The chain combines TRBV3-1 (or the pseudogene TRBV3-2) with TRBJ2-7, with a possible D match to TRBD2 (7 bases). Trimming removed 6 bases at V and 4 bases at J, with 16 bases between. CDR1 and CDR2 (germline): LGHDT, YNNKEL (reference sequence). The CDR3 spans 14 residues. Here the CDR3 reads CASSFRGARYEQYF. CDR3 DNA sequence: TGTGCCAGCAGTTTCCGGGGGGCGCGTTACGAGCAGTACTTC.

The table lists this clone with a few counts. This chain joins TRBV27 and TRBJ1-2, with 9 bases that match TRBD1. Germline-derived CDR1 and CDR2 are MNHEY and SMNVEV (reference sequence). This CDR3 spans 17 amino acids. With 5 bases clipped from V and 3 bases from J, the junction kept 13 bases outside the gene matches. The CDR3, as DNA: TGTGCCAGCAGTCCCTACCCTAGGACAGGGGAGGACTATGGCTACACCTTC. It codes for CASSPYPRTGEDYGYTF.

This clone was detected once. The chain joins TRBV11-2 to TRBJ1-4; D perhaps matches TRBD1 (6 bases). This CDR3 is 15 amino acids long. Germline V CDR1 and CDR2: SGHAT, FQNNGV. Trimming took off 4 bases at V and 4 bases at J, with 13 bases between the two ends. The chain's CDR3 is CASSYHRAVNEKLFF. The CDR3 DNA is TGTGCCAGCAGCTACCACAGGGCAGTTAATGAAAAACTGTTTTTT.

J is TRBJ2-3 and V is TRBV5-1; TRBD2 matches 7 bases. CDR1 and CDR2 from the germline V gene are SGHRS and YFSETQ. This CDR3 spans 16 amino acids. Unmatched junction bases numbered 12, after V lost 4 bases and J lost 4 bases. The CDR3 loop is CASSLQWGGSADTQYF. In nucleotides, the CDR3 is TGCGCCAGCAGCCTCCAATGGGGAGGGTCCGCAGATACGCAGTATTTT.

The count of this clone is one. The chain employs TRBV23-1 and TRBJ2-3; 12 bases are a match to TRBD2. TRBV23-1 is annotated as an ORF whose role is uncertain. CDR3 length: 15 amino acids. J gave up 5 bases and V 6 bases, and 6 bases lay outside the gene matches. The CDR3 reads CASRRLAGAGDTQYF. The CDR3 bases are TGCGCCAGCAGGCGACTAGCGGGAGCGGGAGATACGCAGTATTTT.

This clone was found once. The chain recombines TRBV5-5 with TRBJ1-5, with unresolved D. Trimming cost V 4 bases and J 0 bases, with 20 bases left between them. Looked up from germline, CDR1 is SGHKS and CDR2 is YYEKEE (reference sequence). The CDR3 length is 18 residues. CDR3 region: CASSKGPDSAYSNQPQHF. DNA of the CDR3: TGTGCCAGCAGCAAGGGCCCGGACTCTGCTTATAGCAATCAGCCCCAGCATTTT.

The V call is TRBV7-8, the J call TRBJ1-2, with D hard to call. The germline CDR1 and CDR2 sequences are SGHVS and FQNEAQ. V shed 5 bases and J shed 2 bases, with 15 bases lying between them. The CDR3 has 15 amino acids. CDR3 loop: CASSPAATGNYGYTF. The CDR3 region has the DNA TGTGCCAGCAGCCCCGCAGCGACGGGAAACTATGGCTACACCTTC.